These 29 T cell receptor beta chains were all obtained from the same sample, sequenced in a study of CD8+ T cells in alopecia areata. The sequencing template was cDNA reverse transcribed from extracted RNA. The protocol was immunoSEQ multiplex PCR, while the TCRdb copy is restricted to in-frame clones and leaves out a portion. The repertoire has fewer than 40,000 clones, around 62% of them found once; the top ten carry roughly 18%. Source material: NKG2D-high CD8+ T cells sorted from blood. These receptors were taken from a human donor with alopecia areata.

V and J are TRBV11-3 and TRBJ2-7; D call uncertain. Germline CDR1 SGHNT, CDR2 YENEEA. The CDR3 has 13 residues. The V end lost 0 bases, the J end lost 5 bases, and 8 bases lay between the germline ends. CDR3 in DNA: TGTGCCAGCAGCTTAGATCCAGGACACGAGCAGTACTTC. It codes for CASSLDPGHEQYF.

This clone was counted a few times. V and J are TRBV4-1 and TRBJ2-1, with TRBD2 matching over 13 bases. Germline V gene data show CDR1 as MGHRA and CDR2 as YSYEKL. Trimming removed 4 bases from V and 8 bases from J; junction bases left unmatched: 5. This CDR3 comprises 15 residues. This CDR3 is CASSLRTSGSYEQFF. Here the CDR3 DNA reads TGCGCCAGCAGCCTTCGGACTAGCGGGAGTTATGAGCAGTTCTTC.

This clone was counted a few times. V gene TRBV29-1 combines with J gene TRBJ2-5; D unresolved. The CDR3 runs to 12 residues. Germline CDR1 is SQVTM and CDR2 is ANQGSEA. Trimming took off 4 bases at V and 2 bases at J, with 8 bases between the two ends. DNA of the CDR3: TGCAGCGTTGTGGGGAATCAAGAGACCCAGTACTTC. Residues: CSVVGNQETQYF.

The V and J genes are TRBV4-3 and TRBJ2-1, with D unresolved. CDR1 is LGHNA, CDR2 YSLEER, per germline. This CDR3 comprises 14 residues. The V and J ends lost 1 base and 4 bases respectively, with 8 bases between them. The CDR3 loop is CASSQVVGYNEQFF. In DNA form, the CDR3 reads TGCGCCAGCAGCCAAGTTGTCGGGTACAATGAGCAGTTCTTC.

In this sample, this clone turned up a few times. V and J are TRBV7-2 and TRBJ2-3; D not certain. The CDR3 is 15 amino acids. Germline V gene data show CDR1 as SGHTA and CDR2 as FQGNSA. V dropped 5 bases and J dropped 0 bases, with 12 bases sitting between them. CDR3 sequence reads: CASSGRTVSTDTQYF. The CDR3 DNA sequence: TGTGCCAGCAGCGGACGGACGGTTAGCACAGATACGCAGTATTTT.

The genes are TRBV19 and TRBJ2-7; 8 bases are shared with TRBD1. The CDR3 has 14 residues. Unmatched junction bases numbered 9, after V lost 9 bases and J lost 2 bases. CDR1 is LNHDA and CDR2 is SQIVND in the germline V gene (reference sequence). CDR3 loop: CASAKTGDPYEQYF. The CDR3 DNA reads as TGTGCCAGCGCCAAGACAGGGGATCCCTACGAGCAGTACTTC.

This clone was seen just once. The chain links TRBV7-9 to TRBJ2-1; TRBD2 matches at 13 bases. Trimming cost V 5 bases and J 8 bases; bases outside gene matches: 9. The CDR3 consists of 16 residues. Looked up from germline, CDR1 is SEHNR and CDR2 is FQNEAQ (reference sequence). As DNA, the CDR3 is TGTGCCAGCAGCCTACGGACTAGCGGGAGTTTGGATGAGCAGTTCTTC. It specifies CASSLRTSGSLDEQFF.

V is TRBV9 and J is TRBJ2-1; 11 nucleotides agree with TRBD2. The V gene's germline CDR1 is SGDLS and CDR2 YYNGEE. The CDR3 consists of 20 residues. J was trimmed by 0 bases and V by 0 bases; bases with no gene match: 11. The CDR3 here is CASSVAVLAGGSSSYNEQFF. The CDR3 coding sequence is TGTGCCAGCAGCGTAGCGGTCCTAGCGGGAGGCTCAAGCTCCTACAATGAGCAGTTCTTC.

V gene TRBV27 combines with J gene TRBJ2-7; D unresolved. This CDR3 is built from 11 residues. Between the trimmed V and J ends, which lost 3 bases and 5 bases, there was a span of 5 bases. Germline V gene data show CDR1 as MNHEY and CDR2 as SMNVEV (reference sequence). CDR3 coding DNA: TGTGCCAGCAGTTTCGATGACGAGCAGTACTTC. Its translation is CASSFDDEQYF.

This clone was seen a handful of times. The chain uses TRBV29-1 and TRBJ1-1, with D uncertain. Germline V gives CDR1 SQVTM, CDR2 ANQGSEA. This CDR3 is built from 13 residues. The V gene lost 3 bases and the J gene lost 4 bases, with 12 bases spanning the gap. In DNA form, the CDR3 reads TGCAGCGTTGAGAATGAGGGCGGCACTGAAGCTTTCTTT. This gives the protein CSVENEGGTEAFF.

V and J are TRBV9 and TRBJ1-3, with no clear D. V dropped 4 bases and J dropped 4 bases, with 15 bases sitting between them. The CDR3 has 15 residues. Germline V gene sequence: CDR1 SGDLS, CDR2 YYNGEE. For the CDR3, the DNA is TGTGCCAGCAGCACCTTAGCGGGTGAGGGAAACACCATATATTTT. Protein: CASSTLAGEGNTIYF.

This clone has only a few counts. The chain couples TRBV28 to TRBJ1-2; D not resolved. CDR3 length: 16 amino acids. V gave up 1 base and J gave up 0 bases, with 12 bases separating them. CDR1 is MDHEN and CDR2 is SYDVKM in the germline V gene. CDR3 nucleotides: TGTGCCAGCAGTTTATCCCCCACAGAATCTAACTATGGCTACACCTTC. As protein: CASSLSPTESNYGYTF.

The chain recombines TRBV27 with TRBJ2-3; 9 bases line up with TRBD2. Trimming took 7 bases from V and 6 from J; bases not matched to a gene: 8. CDR3 length: 14 residues. The V gene's germline CDR1 is MNHEY and CDR2 SMNVEV (reference sequence). The CDR3 region is CASKIGGRGDTQYF. The CDR3 nucleotides read TGTGCCAGCAAGATAGGCGGGAGGGGGGATACGCAGTATTTT.

This clone was seen a few times. The gene calls are TRBV7-9 and TRBJ2-1; D might be TRBD2 (5 bases). Trimming pared 1 base from V and 8 bases from J, leaving 9 bases between. The CDR3 contains 13 residues. Germline V lookup: CDR1 SEHNR, CDR2 FQNEAQ (reference sequence). The CDR3 protein is CASSLVASHEQFF. DNA of the CDR3: TGTGCCAGCAGCTTAGTTGCTAGCCATGAGCAGTTCTTC.

CDR3 sequence (DNA): TGTGCCAGCCGCCGTCTCGTCGGCAGACAATCTGGAAACACCATATATTTT. Amino acids: CASRRLVGRQSGNTIYF. This chain links TRBV28 with TRBJ1-3, with no clear D. V was shortened by 8 bases and J by 1 base, with 21 bases between the two germline ends. This CDR3 has 17 residues. Germline CDR1 MDHEN, CDR2 SYDVKM.

Worth noting for this clone: Different DNA sequences within this sample yield the same CDR3. The chain links TRBV2 to TRBJ2-6; TRBD1 matches at 9 bases. V shed 7 bases, J shed 1 base, and the junction held 14 bases outside the gene matches. The CDR3 runs to 19 residues. The germline gives CDR1 SNHLY, CDR2 FYNNEI. DNA of the CDR3: TGTGCCAGCAATTCCGGGACAGGGCATTTGGCTTCTGGGGCCAACGTCCTGACTTTC. As protein: CASNSGTGHLASGANVLTF. The whole variable domain, filled in from reference TRBV2 and TRBJ2-6, reads EPEVTQTPSHQVTQMGQEVILRCVPISNHLYFYWYRQILGQKVEFLVSFYNNEISEKSEIFDDQFSVERPDGSNFTLKIRSTKLEDSAMYFCASNSGTGHLASGANVLTFGAGSRLTVL.

This clone was seen a few times. This rearrangement joins TRBV13 to TRBJ2-3; 7 bases map to TRBD2. Trimming at V came to 4 bases and at J to 1 base, leaving 8 bases not matched to a gene. Germline-derived CDR1 and CDR2 are PRHDT and FYEKMQ (reference sequence). This CDR3 is 16 amino acids long. This CDR3 reads CASSWEGREGTDTQYF. In DNA, the CDR3 is TGTGCCAGCAGCTGGGAGGGGCGAGAGGGCACAGATACGCAGTATTTT.

J is TRBJ2-7 and V is TRBV7-2; no clear D. The germline V gene encodes CDR1 SGHTA and CDR2 FQGNSA. Trimming took off 0 bases at V and 2 bases at J, with 5 bases between the two ends. The CDR3 is 13 residues long. The CDR3 nucleotides are TGTGCCAGCAGCTTAGCTCCGGCCTACGAGCAGTACTTC. Its translation is CASSLAPAYEQYF.

This clone is classed as medium-sized. The chain couples TRBV7-9 to TRBJ2-2; D possibly corresponds to TRBD1 (5 bases). From germline, CDR1 is SEHNR and CDR2 FQNEAQ (reference sequence). V was pared by 4 bases and J by 6 bases, with 9 bases between. The CDR3 runs 13 residues. CDR3 DNA sequence: TGTGCCAGCAGCTCCAGGGATTCCGGGGAGCTGTTTTTT. As protein: CASSSRDSGELFF. Complete variable domain (other parts from reference TRBV7-9 and TRBJ2-2): DTGVSQNPRHKITKRGQNVTFRCDPISEHNRLYWYRQTLGQGPEFLTYFQNEAQLEKSRLLSDRFSAERPKGSFSTLEIQRTEQGDSAMYLCASSSRDSGELFFGEGSRLTVL.

This CDR3 is CASSAGQGSNQPQHF. The CDR3 DNA reads as TGTGCCAGCAGCGCGGGACAGGGGAGCAATCAGCCCCAGCATTTT. This chain links TRBV2 with TRBJ1-5; 10 bases are shared with TRBD1. V trimming: 6 bases; J trimming: 1 base; junction bases outside the gene matches: 3. The CDR3 is 15 amino acids. CDR1 is SNHLY, CDR2 FYNNEI, per germline.

This clone came up a few times. The CDR3 loop is CASSLRLAGGETQYF. The DNA for the CDR3 is TGTGCCAGCAGCTTAAGACTAGCGGGGGGAGAGACCCAGTACTTC. This rearrangement joins TRBV7-2 to TRBJ2-5, with TRBD2 matching over 13 bases. The trim removed 2 bases at V and 4 bases at J, leaving 1 base unmatched. The length of the CDR3 is 15 residues. Germline V gives CDR1 SGHTA, CDR2 FQGNSA. The full variable domain, completed using reference TRBV7-2 and TRBJ2-5, is GAGVSQSPSNKVTEKGKDVELRCDPISGHTALYWYRQSLGQGLEFLIYFQGNSAPDKSGLPSDRFSAERTGGSVSTLTIQRTQQEDSAVYLCASSLRLAGGETQYFGPGTRLLVL.

This clone has just a few counts. J is TRBJ1-4 and V is TRBV7-8; D unresolved. Germline V gives CDR1 SGHVS, CDR2 FQNEAQ. Trimming left V 6 bases short and J 4 bases short, with 9 bases between. CDR3 length equals 13 residues. The CDR3 protein is CASSSILNEKLFF. In DNA, the CDR3 is TGTGCCAGCAGTTCAATCCTTAATGAAAAACTGTTTTTT.

This sequence joins TRBV27 and TRBJ2-3, with D possibly being TRBD1 (6 bases). There are 15 residues in the CDR3. The V gene's germline CDR1 is MNHEY and CDR2 SMNVEV (reference sequence). V was pared by 0 bases and J by 2 bases, with 9 bases between. The CDR3 loop reads CASSLSGHNTDTQYF. CDR3 nucleotide sequence: TGTGCCAGCAGTTTATCGGGACACAACACAGATACGCAGTATTTT.

The chain has TRBV19 and TRBJ2-5; D could derive from TRBD1 or TRBD2 (6 bases each). The CDR3 covers 13 residues. In germline, CDR1 is LNHDA, CDR2 SQIVND (reference sequence). Trimming removed 2 bases at V and 5 bases at J, with 9 bases between. Here the CDR3 DNA reads TGTGCCAGTAGTATAACGGGGGCCGAGACCCAGTACTTC. This encodes CASSITGAETQYF.

This clone was counted between two and nine times. The V and J genes are TRBV7-6 and TRBJ2-5; a weak D match, TRBD2 (5 bases). The length of the CDR3 is 15 residues. The V gene's germline CDR1 is SGHVS and CDR2 FNYEAQ. V was pared by 7 bases and J by 1 base, with 16 bases between. CDR3 amino acids: CASNEPNRGQETQYF. The CDR3 DNA sequence: TGTGCCAGCAACGAACCCAACCGGGGCCAAGAGACCCAGTACTTC.

This clone was observed a few times. The chain is built from TRBV27 and TRBJ2-7, with D maybe TRBD1 (5 bases). The V gene lost 6 bases and the J gene lost 2 bases, with 11 bases spanning the gap. There are 13 residues in the CDR3. Germline values: CDR1 MNHEY, CDR2 SMNVEV (reference sequence). The CDR3 DNA follows: TGTGCCAGCAGAGACAGATACCCCTACGAGCAGTACTTC. It codes for CASRDRYPYEQYF.

This chain links TRBV29-1 with TRBJ2-7; 10 nucleotides line up with TRBD1. This CDR3 comprises 15 residues. V dropped 0 bases and J dropped 2; count of bases not matched to a gene: 4. Germline V CDR1 and CDR2: SQVTM, ANQGSEA. The CDR3: CSVEDPGQGTYEQYF. The CDR3 DNA sequence: TGCAGCGTTGAAGATCCGGGACAGGGGACCTACGAGCAGTACTTC.

The gene calls are TRBV28 and TRBJ2-3, with 8 bases aligning to TRBD2. CDR1 and CDR2 from the germline V gene are MDHEN and SYDVKM. The V and J ends lost 7 bases and 1 base, in that order; junction bases with no gene match: 13. This CDR3 is built from 17 residues. The CDR3 spells CASTPDVISGGTDTQYF. In nucleotides, the CDR3 is TGTGCCAGCACCCCGGATGTCATTAGCGGGGGCACAGATACGCAGTATTTT.

This clone was observed once. The rearrangement uses TRBV9 and TRBJ2-7; the D is unclear. Germline-derived CDR1 and CDR2 are SGDLS and YYNGEE. This CDR3 spans 13 amino acids. The V and J ends lost 3 bases and 6 bases respectively, with 13 bases between them. DNA of the CDR3: TGTGCCAGCAGCGAGGAGCAGGATTTCGAGCAGTACTTC. This sequence encodes CASSEEQDFEQYF.